This T cell receptor (beta chain) is from a study of T-cell memory formation after mild COVID-19. With 4 bases clipped from V and 1 base from J, the junction kept 5 bases outside the gene matches. The CDR3 has 16 residues. Looked up from germline, CDR1 is SGHRS and CDR2 is YFSETQ. Study findings and constraints: Later expanders leaned CD4+, whereas clones that contracted between day 15 and 85 were balanced CD4/CD8. For second-wave clones that peaked at day 37, SARS-CoV-2 specificity went unverified.

TCRdb passed the 5' RACE reads through MiXCR, listing each CDR3 protein once. The data contain 98,000 or so distinct CDR3 sequences, about a sixth of them singletons. Only a few counts were recorded for this clonotype. Its antigen is as yet unknown. The sequencing sample was made of PBMCs or a T cell subset sorted from them (not recorded which). The receptor was derived from a man aged 18-30 years who had mild COVID-19 (a few samples of this study predate the infection). Cell type and time point are not known. The chain links TRBV5-1 to TRBJ1-1; 12 bases are a match to TRBD1. The CDR3 DNA is TGCGCCAGCAGCCTGGGACAGGGGGCGCAGAACACTGAAGCTTTCTTT. This translates into CASSLGQGAQNTEAFF. The full variable domain, in which reference TRBV5-1 and TRBJ1-1 provide the parts outside the CDR3, is KAGVTQTPRYLIKTRGQQVTLSCSPISGHRSVSWYQQTPGQGLQFLFEYFSETQRNKGNFPGRFSGRQFSNSRSEMNVSTLELGDSALYLCASSLGQGAQNTEAFFGQGTRLTVV.